The 8 T cell receptor beta chains below all came from one sample that was sequenced in a study of shared clonotypes between healthy human individuals. Naivety among CD8 cells was defined by CD45RO negativity and positive CCR7 selection, thereby excluding terminally differentiated effector memory CD45RA+ cells. Data came from immunoSEQ multiplex PCR; TCRdb stores just in-frame clones and leaves some out. Here the sample spans millions of clones, about 95% being singletons. Specimen: naive CD8+ T cells sorted from blood. These receptors originate from a man younger than 35 in good health.

The V gene is TRBV5-8, the J gene TRBJ1-6, with unresolved D. Germline lookup yields CDR1 SGHTS and CDR2 YDEGEE. This CDR3 is built from 16 residues. The ends were cut back, 4 bases at V and 10 bases at J, with 21 bases in the middle. The CDR3: CASSHDRENGDSPLHF. CDR3 nucleotide sequence: TGTGCCAGCAGCCACGACCGGGAAAACGGTGACTCACCCCTCCACTTT.

A single count supports this clone. This same CDR3 is encoded by further DNA sequences in the sample. The chain has TRBV5-1 and TRBJ1-2; D is unresolved. V lost 0 bases and J lost 3, with 6 bases in between. Germline V CDR1 and CDR2: SGHRS, YFSETQ. The CDR3 is made up of 13 amino acids. The CDR3 region is CASSLGGDYGYTF. CDR3 sequence (DNA): TGCGCCAGCAGCTTGGGGGGTGACTATGGCTACACCTTC.

The rearrangement joins TRBV27 to TRBJ1-6, with D unclear. Germline V gene data show CDR1 as MNHEY and CDR2 as SMNVEV (reference sequence). Trimming shortened V by 5 bases and J by 0 bases, and 14 bases separated the two germline ends. This CDR3 is 17 amino acids long. CDR3 protein: CASSPLRTPSYNSPLHF. The CDR3, as DNA: TGTGCCAGCAGTCCTCTCAGGACCCCCTCCTATAATTCACCCCTCCACTTT.

This clone was seen just once. V is TRBV10-3 and J is TRBJ2-7, with D perhaps TRBD1 or TRBD2 (5 bases each). Per germline, CDR1 ENHRY and CDR2 SYGVKD. Trimming pared 0 bases from V and 4 bases from J, leaving 16 bases between. The CDR3 totals 16 residues. DNA of the CDR3: TGTGCCATCAGTGAGTCTACCAGCGGAGAGGGGTACGAGCAGTACTTC. Protein sequence: CAISESTSGEGYEQYF.

The chain uses TRBV7-8 and TRBJ2-3; 8 bases line up with TRBD2. V shed 8 bases and J 2 bases; nucleotides not matched to a gene: 3. The CDR3 length is 13 residues. Germline-derived CDR1 and CDR2 are SGHVS and FQNEAQ. The CDR3 here is CASELADTDTQYF. DNA of the CDR3: TGTGCCAGCGAACTAGCGGACACAGATACGCAGTATTTT.

V gene TRBV7-3 combines with J gene TRBJ2-3; 7 bases fit TRBD1. V lost 5 bases, J lost 5 bases, and 10 bases stayed unmatched. Per germline, CDR1 SGHTA and CDR2 FQGTGA. This CDR3 is built from 15 residues. The DNA for the CDR3 is TGTGCCAGCAGCCCCGAGGGGGCACAGAGAGATACGCAGTATTTT. Its translation is CASSPEGAQRDTQYF.

The genes are TRBV7-9 and TRBJ2-4; 11 bases align to TRBD1. The CDR3 is 16 amino acids. After removal of 5 bases from V and 5 bases from J, the junction contained 8 bases not matched to a gene. CDR1 is SEHNR, CDR2 FQNEAQ, per germline (reference sequence). CDR3 nucleotide sequence: TGTGCCAGCAGCCACCGGGACAGGGGGTATGAAAACATTCAGTACTTC. The encoded protein is CASSHRDRGYENIQYF. Complete variable domain (other parts from reference TRBV7-9 and TRBJ2-4): DTGVSQNPRHKITKRGQNVTFRCDPISEHNRLYWYRQTLGQGPEFLTYFQNEAQLEKSRLLSDRFSAERPKGSFSTLEIQRTEQGDSAMYLCASSHRDRGYENIQYFGAGTRLSVL.

J is TRBJ2-5 and V is TRBV6-1; D is perhaps TRBD1 or TRBD2 (5 bases each). CDR3 length: 15 residues. The V gene's germline CDR1 is MNHNS and CDR2 SASEGT. V gave up 3 bases and J gave up 2 bases, with 13 bases separating them. In nucleotides, the CDR3 is TGTGCCAGCAGTGAGGACTTAGGGGTACAAGAGACCCAGTACTTC. It codes for CASSEDLGVQETQYF.